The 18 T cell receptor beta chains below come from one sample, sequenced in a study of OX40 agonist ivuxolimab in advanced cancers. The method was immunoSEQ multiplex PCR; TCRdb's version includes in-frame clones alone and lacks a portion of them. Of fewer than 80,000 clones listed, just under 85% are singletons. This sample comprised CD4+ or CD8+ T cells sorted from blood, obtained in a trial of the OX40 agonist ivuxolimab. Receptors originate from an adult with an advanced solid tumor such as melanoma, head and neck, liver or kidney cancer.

The CDR3 protein is CASRWDGNTIYF. CDR3 DNA sequence: TGTGCCAGTAGATGGGATGGAAACACCATATATTTT. V is TRBV19 and J is TRBJ1-3, with no clear D. Germline CDR1 reads LNHDA; CDR2 reads SQIVND (reference sequence). V was cut by 6 bases and J by 3 bases, with 6 bases left in between. The CDR3 extends over 12 amino acids. The whole variable domain, remainder taken from reference TRBV19 and TRBJ1-3, is DGGITQSPKYLFRKEGQNVTLSCEQNLNHDAMYWYRQDPGQGLRLIYYSQIVNDFQKGDIAEGYSVSREKKESFPLTVTSAQKNPTAFYLCASRWDGNTIYFGEGSWLTVV.

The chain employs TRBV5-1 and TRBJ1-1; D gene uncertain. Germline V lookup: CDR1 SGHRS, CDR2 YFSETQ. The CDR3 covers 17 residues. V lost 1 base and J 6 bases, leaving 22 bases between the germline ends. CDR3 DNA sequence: TGCGCCAGCAGCTTGCGAGTGTCGCCTGAAAAATTGTCTGAAGCTTTCTTT. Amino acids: CASSLRVSPEKLSEAFF.

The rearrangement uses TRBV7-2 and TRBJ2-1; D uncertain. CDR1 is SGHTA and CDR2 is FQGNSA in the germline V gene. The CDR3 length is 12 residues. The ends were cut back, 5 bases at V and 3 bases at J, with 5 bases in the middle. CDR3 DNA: TGTGCCAGCAGCCCAAGCTACAATGAGCAGTTCTTC. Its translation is CASSPSYNEQFF.

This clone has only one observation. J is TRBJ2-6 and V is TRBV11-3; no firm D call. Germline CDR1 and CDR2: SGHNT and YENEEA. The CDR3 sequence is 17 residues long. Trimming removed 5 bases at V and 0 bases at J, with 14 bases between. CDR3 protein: CASSPGSGNSGANVLTF. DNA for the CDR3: TGTGCCAGCAGCCCAGGAAGTGGGAACTCTGGGGCCAACGTCCTGACTTTC.

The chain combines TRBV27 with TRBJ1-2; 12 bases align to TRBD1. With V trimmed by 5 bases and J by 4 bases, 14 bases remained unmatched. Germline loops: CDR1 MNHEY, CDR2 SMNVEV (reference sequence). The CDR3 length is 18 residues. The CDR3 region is CASSPFQGQGAYGYGYTF. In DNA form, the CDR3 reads TGTGCCAGCAGTCCATTTCAGGGACAGGGGGCGTATGGCTATGGCTACACCTTC.

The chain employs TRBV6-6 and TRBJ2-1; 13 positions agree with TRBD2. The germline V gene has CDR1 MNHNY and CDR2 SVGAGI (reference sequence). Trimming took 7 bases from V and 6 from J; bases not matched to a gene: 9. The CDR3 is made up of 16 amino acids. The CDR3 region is CASIPLGTSGVNEQFF. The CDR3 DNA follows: TGTGCCAGCATTCCTCTCGGGACTAGCGGGGTCAATGAGCAGTTCTTC.

The CDR3 protein is CASSVGVSWASETQYF. The CDR3 DNA sequence: TGTGCCAGCAGCGTAGGAGTGAGTTGGGCTAGTGAGACCCAGTACTTC. The chain links TRBV9 to TRBJ2-5; D uncertain. The V gene's germline CDR1 is SGDLS and CDR2 YYNGEE. Trimming shortened V by 0 bases and J by 5 bases, and 17 bases separated the two germline ends. CDR3 length equals 16 residues.

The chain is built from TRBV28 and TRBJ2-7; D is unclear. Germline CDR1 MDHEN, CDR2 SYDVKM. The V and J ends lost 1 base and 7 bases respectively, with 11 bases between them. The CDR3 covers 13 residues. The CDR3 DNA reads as TGTGCCAGCAGTTTATCTCCAGGCAGGGAGCAGTACTTC. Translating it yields CASSLSPGREQYF.

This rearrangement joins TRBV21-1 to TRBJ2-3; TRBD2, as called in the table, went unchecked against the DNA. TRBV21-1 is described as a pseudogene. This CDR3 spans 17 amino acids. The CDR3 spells CASSKNSGRSTGDTQYF. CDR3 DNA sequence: TGTGCCAGCAGCAAAAACAGCGGGAGGTCAACAGGAGATACGCAGTATTTT.

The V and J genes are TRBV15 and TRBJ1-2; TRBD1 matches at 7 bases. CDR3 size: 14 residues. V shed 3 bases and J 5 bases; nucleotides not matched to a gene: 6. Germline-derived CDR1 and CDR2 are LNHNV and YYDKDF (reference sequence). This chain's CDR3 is CATSSPGQSYGYTF. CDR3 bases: TGTGCCACCAGCAGTCCGGGACAGAGTTATGGCTACACCTTC. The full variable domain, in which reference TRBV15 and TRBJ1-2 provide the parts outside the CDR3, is DAMVIQNPRYQVTQFGKPVTLSCSQTLNHNVMYWYQQKSSQAPKLLFHYYDKDFNNEADTPDNFQSRRPNTSFCFLDIRSPGLGDTAMYLCATSSPGQSYGYTFGSGTRLTVV.

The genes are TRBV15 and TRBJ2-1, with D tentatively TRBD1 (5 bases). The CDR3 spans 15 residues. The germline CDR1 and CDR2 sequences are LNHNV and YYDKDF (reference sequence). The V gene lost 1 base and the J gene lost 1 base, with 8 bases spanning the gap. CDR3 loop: CATSRGAGSYNEQFF. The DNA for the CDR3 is TGTGCCACCAGCAGAGGGGCAGGGTCCTACAATGAGCAGTTCTTC.

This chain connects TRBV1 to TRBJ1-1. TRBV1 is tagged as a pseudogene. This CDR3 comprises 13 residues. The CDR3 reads CTSSQIQAPEAFF. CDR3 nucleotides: TGCACCAGCAGCCAAATCCAAGCACCTGAAGCTTTCTTT.

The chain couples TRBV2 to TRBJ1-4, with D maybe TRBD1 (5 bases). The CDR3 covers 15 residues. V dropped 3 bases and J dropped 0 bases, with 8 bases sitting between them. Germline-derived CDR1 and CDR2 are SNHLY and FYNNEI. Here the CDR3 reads CASSDGHSTNEKLFF. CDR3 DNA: TGTGCCAGCAGTGACGGACATTCAACTAATGAAAAACTGTTTTTT.

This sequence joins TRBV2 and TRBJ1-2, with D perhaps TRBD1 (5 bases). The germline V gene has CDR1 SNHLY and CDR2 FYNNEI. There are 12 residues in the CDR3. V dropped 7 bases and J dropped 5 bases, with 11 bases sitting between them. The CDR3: CASTQAGYGYTF. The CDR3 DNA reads TGTGCCAGCACTCAAGCAGGGTATGGCTACACCTTC.

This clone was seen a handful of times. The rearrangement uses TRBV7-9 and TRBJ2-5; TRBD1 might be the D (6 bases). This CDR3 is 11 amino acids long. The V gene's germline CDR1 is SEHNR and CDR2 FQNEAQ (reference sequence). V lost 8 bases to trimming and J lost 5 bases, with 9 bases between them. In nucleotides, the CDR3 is TGTGCCAGCGGCACAGGGGAGACCCAGTACTTC. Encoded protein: CASGTGETQYF.

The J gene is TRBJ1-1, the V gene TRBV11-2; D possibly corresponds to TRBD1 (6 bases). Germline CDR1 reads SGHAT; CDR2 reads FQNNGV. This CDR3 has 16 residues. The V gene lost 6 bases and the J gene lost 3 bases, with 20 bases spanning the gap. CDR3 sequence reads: CASSVGFSGAYTEAFF. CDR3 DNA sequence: TGTGCCAGCAGTGTCGGGTTTTCAGGGGCGTACACTGAAGCTTTCTTT.

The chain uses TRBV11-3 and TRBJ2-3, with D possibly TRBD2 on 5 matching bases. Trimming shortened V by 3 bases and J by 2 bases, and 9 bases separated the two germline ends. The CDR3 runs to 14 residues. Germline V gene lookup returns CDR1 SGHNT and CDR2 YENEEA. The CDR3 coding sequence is TGTGCCAGCAGCTTCGGACGGGACACAGATACGCAGTATTTT. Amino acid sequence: CASSFGRDTDTQYF.

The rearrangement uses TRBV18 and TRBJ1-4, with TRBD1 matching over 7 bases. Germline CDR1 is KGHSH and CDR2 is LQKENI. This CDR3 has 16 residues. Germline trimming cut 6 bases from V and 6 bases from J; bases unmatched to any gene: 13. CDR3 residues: CASSPKQGTRDEKLFF. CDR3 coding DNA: TGTGCCAGCTCGCCAAAACAGGGGACGAGGGATGAAAAACTGTTTTTT.